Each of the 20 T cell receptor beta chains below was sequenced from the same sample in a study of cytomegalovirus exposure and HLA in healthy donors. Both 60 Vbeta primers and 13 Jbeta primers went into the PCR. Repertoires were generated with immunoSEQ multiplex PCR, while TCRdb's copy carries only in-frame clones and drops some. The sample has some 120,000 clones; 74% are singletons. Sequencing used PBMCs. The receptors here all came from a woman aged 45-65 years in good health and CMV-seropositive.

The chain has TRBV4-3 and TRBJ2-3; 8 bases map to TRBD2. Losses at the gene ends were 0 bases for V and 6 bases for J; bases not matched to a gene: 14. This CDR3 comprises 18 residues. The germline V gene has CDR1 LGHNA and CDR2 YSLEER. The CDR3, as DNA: TGCGCCAGCAGCCAAGATTGGGAGACGGGGGGGCCTTGGGATACGCAGTATTTT. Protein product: CASSQDWETGGPWDTQYF.

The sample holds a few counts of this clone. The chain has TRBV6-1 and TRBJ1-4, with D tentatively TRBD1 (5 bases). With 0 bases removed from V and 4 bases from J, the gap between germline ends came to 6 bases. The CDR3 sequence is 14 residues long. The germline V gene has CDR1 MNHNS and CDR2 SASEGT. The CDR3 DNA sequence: TGTGCCAGCAGTGAAGCGGGACTTAATGAAAAACTGTTTTTT. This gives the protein CASSEAGLNEKLFF.

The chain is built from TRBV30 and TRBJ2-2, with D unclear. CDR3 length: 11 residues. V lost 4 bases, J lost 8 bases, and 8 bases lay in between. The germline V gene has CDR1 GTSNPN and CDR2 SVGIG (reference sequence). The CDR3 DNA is TGTGCCTGGACGCAGAGGGGGGAGCTGTTTTTT. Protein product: CAWTQRGELFF.

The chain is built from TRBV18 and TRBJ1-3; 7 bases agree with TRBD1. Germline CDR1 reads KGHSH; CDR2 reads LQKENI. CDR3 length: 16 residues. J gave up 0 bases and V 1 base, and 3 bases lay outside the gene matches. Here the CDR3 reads CASSPRGTVSGNTIYF. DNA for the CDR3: TGTGCCAGCTCACCACGGGGGACAGTCTCTGGAAACACCATATATTTT.

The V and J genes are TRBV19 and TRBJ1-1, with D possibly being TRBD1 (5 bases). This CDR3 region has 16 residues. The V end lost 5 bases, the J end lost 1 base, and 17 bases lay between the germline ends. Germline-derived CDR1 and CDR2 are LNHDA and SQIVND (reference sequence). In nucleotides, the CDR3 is TGTGCCAGTAGTGACACGAAACTCAGGGCGAACACTGAAGCTTTCTTT. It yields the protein CASSDTKLRANTEAFF.

The CDR3 here is CASTGGINQPQHF. The CDR3 DNA is TGTGCCAGCACGGGGGGAATCAATCAGCCCCAGCATTTT. J is TRBJ1-5 and V is TRBV2; TRBD1 is a possible D gene (5 bases). Germline lookup yields CDR1 SNHLY and CDR2 FYNNEI. The CDR3 length is 13 residues. The V end was cut by 7 bases, the J end by 3 bases, with 10 bases between. Variable domain in full (rest from reference TRBV2 and TRBJ1-5): EPEVTQTPSHQVTQMGQEVILRCVPISNHLYFYWYRQILGQKVEFLVSFYNNEISEKSEIFDDQFSVERPDGSNFTLKIRSTKLEDSAMYFCASTGGINQPQHFGDGTRLSIL.

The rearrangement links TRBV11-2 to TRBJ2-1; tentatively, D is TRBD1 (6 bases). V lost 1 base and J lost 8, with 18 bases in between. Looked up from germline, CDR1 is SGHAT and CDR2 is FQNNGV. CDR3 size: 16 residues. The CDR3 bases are TGTGCCAGCAGCTTAGTGTCGGCAGGGGCCCCGGATGAGCAGTTCTTC. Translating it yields CASSLVSAGAPDEQFF.

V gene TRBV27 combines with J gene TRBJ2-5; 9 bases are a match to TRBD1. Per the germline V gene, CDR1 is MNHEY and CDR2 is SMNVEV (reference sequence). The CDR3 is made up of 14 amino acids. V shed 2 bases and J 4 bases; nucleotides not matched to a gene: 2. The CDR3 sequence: CASSLRDRAETQYF. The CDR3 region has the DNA TGTGCCAGCAGTTTACGGGACAGGGCAGAGACCCAGTACTTC.

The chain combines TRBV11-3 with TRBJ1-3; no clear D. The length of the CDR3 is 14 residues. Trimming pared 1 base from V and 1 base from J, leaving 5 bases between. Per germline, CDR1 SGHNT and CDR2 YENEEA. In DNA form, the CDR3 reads TGTGCCAGCAGCTTAGCTCCTTCTGGAAACACCATATATTTT. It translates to CASSLAPSGNTIYF.

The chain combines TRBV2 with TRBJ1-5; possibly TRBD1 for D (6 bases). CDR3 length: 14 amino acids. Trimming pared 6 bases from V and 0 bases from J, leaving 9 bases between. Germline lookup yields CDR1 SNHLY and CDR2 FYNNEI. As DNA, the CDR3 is TGTGCCAGCAGCAGGGGTTTTAGCAATCAGCCCCAGCATTTT. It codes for CASSRGFSNQPQHF.

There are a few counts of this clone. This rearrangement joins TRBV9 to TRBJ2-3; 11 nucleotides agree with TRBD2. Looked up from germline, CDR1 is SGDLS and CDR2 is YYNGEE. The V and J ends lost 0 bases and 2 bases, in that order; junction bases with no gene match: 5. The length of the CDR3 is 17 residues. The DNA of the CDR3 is TGTGCCAGCAGCGTAGAGACGGGACTAGCGGCCACAGATACGCAGTATTTT. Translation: CASSVETGLAATDTQYF.

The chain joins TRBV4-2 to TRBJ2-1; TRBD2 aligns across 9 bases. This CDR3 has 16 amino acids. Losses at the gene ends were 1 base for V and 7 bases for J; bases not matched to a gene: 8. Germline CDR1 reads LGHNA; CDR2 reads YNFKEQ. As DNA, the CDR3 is TGTGCCAGCAGCCAAGGAGCGGGGGGCCGAGGGAATGAGCAGTTCTTC. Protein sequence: CASSQGAGGRGNEQFF.

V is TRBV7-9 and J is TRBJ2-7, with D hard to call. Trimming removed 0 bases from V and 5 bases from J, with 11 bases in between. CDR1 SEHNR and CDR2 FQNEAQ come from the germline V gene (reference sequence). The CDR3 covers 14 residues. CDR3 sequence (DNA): TGTGCCAGCAGCTTAGCGCCTCAGTACCACGAGCAGTACTTC. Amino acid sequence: CASSLAPQYHEQYF.

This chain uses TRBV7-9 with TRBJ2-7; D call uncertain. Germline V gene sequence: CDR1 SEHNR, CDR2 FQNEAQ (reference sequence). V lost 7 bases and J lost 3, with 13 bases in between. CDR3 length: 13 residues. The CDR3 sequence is CASTSDTDYEQYF. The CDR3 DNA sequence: TGTGCCAGCACCTCCGATACAGACTACGAGCAGTACTTC.

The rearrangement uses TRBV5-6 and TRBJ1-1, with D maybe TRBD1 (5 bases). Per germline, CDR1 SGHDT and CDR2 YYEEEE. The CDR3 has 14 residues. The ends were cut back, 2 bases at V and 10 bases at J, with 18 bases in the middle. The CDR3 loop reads CASSFLRTGSGAFF. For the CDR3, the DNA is TGTGCCAGCAGCTTCCTTCGAACAGGATCGGGAGCTTTCTTT.

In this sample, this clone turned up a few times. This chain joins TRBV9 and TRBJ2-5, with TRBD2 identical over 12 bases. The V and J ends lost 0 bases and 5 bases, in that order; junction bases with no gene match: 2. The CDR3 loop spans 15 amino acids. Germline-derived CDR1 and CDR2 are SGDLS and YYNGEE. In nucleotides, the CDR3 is TGTGCCAGCAGCGTAGCAACTAGCGGGGGGGAGACCCAGTACTTC. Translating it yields CASSVATSGGETQYF.

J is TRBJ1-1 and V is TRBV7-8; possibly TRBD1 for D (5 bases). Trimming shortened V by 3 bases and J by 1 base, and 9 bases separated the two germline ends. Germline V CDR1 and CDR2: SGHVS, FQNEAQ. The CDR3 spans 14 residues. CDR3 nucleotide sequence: TGTGCCAGCAGCTTGGCAGGGTCGAACACTGAAGCTTTCTTT. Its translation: CASSLAGSNTEAFF.

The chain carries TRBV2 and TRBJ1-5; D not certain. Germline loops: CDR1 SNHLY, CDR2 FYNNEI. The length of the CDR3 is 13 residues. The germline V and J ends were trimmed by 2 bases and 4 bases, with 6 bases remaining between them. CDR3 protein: CASSEHGNQPQHF. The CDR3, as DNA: TGTGCCAGCAGTGAACACGGTAATCAGCCCCAGCATTTT.

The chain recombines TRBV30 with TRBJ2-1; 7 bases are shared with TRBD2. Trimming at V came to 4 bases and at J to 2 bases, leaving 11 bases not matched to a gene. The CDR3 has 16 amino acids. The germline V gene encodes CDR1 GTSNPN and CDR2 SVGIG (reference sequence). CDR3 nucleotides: TGTGCCTGGACCGGTAAGGCCGCGGGGGCCTACAATGAGCAGTTCTTC. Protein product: CAWTGKAAGAYNEQFF. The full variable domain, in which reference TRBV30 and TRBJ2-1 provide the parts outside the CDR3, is SQTIHQWPATLVQPVGSPLSLECTVEGTSNPNLYWYRQAAGRGLQLLFYSVGIGQISSEVPQNLSASRPQDRQFILSSKKLLLSDSGFYLCAWTGKAAGAYNEQFFGPGTRLTVL.

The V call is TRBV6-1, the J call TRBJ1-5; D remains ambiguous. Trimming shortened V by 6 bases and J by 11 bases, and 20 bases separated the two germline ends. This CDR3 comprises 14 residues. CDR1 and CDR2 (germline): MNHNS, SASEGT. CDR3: CASRDWLYEGAQHF. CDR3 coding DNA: TGTGCCAGCAGAGACTGGCTCTACGAGGGAGCCCAGCATTTT.